This TCR beta chain was obtained from a study of cytomegalovirus exposure and HLA in healthy donors. It was with 60 Vbeta and 13 Jbeta primers that the PCR ran. Only in-frame clones appear in the TCRdb table, and some are missing; sequencing was by immunoSEQ multiplex PCR. The data show under 200,000 clones, roughly four fifths seen once. The study's findings and limits: In a later analysis, across HLA loci, associated TCR counts were highest for DRB1, lowest for HLA-C.

This CDR3 spans 19 amino acids. V was pared by 2 bases and J by 2 bases, with 14 bases of the junction left unmatched. Remarks on this clone: The antigen is undetermined.

Material: PBMCs. The chain recombines TRBV23-1 with TRBJ1-2; 10 nucleotides line up with TRBD1. TRBV23-1 belongs to the ORF category, with a function that is uncertain. The sequence derives from a girl aged 2 to 9 in good health and CMV-seropositive. CDR3 amino acids: CASSQLNRLTGGANYGYTF. CDR3 sequence (DNA): TGCGCCAGCAGTCAACTAAACCGCTTGACAGGGGGCGCGAACTATGGCTACACCTTC.